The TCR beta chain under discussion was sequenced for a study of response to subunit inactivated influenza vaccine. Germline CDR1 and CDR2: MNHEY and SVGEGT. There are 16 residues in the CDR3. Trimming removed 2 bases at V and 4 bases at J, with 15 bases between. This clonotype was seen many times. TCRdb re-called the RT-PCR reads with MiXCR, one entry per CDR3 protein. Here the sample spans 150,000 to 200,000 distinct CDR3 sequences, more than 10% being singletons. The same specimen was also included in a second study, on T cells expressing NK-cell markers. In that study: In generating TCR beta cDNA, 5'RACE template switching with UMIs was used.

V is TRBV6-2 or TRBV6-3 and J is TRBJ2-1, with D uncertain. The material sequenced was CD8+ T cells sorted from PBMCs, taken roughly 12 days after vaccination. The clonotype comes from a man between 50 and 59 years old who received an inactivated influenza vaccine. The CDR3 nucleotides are TGTGCCAGCAGTTACCCCAAAGGGTCGGCATACAATGAGCAGTTCTTC. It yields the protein CASSYPKGSAYNEQFF.